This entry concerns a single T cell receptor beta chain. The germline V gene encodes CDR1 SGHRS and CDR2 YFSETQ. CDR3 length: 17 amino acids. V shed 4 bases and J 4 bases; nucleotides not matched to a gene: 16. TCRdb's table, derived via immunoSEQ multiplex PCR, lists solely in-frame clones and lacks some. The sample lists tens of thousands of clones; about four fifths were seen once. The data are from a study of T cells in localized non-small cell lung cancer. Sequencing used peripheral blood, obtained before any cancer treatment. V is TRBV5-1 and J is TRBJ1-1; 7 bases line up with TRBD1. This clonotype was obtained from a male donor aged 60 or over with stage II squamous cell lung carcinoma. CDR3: CASSRTGVFGMGTEAFF. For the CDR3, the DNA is TGCGCCAGCAGCCGCACAGGGGTTTTTGGTATGGGCACTGAAGCTTTCTTT.